These 30 T cell receptor beta chains were all obtained from the same sample, sequenced in a study of cytomegalovirus exposure and HLA in healthy donors. Assay: immunoSEQ multiplex PCR; the TCRdb copy retains only in-frame clones and omits some. The sample has some 71,000 clones; 94% are singletons. The sequenced material came from PBMCs. These receptors all stem from a woman between 18 and 29 years old in good health and CMV-seronegative.

The gene calls are TRBV19 and TRBJ2-3; D might be TRBD2 (6 bases). The CDR3 has 15 residues. Trimming took 6 bases from V and 0 from J, leaving 13 bases between them. Germline values: CDR1 LNHDA, CDR2 SQIVND (reference sequence). In nucleotides, the CDR3 is TGTGCCAGTAGCTACCGGGACTCTAGCACAGATACGCAGTATTTT. This translates into CASSYRDSSTDTQYF.

The rearrangement uses TRBV10-3 and TRBJ1-5, with D possibly being TRBD1 (5 bases). Looked up from germline, CDR1 is ENHRY and CDR2 is SYGVKD. Trimming stripped 6 bases from V and 0 bases from J, with 12 bases between. CDR3 length equals 15 residues. CDR3 protein: CAIRNTGDSNQPQHF. CDR3 nucleotide sequence: TGTGCCATCAGAAATACAGGAGATAGCAATCAGCCCCAGCATTTT.

The chain has TRBV7-2 and TRBJ1-2, with 9 bases matching TRBD1. The CDR3 length is 13 residues. CDR1 is SGHTA and CDR2 is FQGNSA in the germline V gene. Unmatched junction bases numbered 6, after V lost 3 bases and J lost 10 bases. As DNA, the CDR3 is TGTGCCAGCAGCTTGGGGACAGGGATGGTCTACACCTTC. The encoded protein is CASSLGTGMVYTF.

This CDR3 reads CASSIPPGQGADTQYF. Here the CDR3 DNA reads TGTGCCAGTAGTATTCCCCCGGGACAGGGGGCCGATACGCAGTATTTT. The V gene is TRBV19, the J gene TRBJ2-3; TRBD1 matches 12 bases. The CDR3 runs 16 residues. The germline V gene has CDR1 LNHDA and CDR2 SQIVND (reference sequence). Losses at the gene ends were 3 bases for V and 6 bases for J; bases not matched to a gene: 7.

This sequence joins TRBV7-3 and TRBJ2-5; 7 bases are shared with TRBD2. This CDR3 is 15 amino acids long. V shed 4 bases and J 4 bases; nucleotides not matched to a gene: 9. Germline values: CDR1 SGHTA, CDR2 FQGTGA. The CDR3 DNA sequence: TGTGCCAGCAGCTCCGTCGGCGGGAGAGGAGAGACCCAGTACTTC. Residues: CASSSVGGRGETQYF.

The rearrangement links TRBV7-2 to TRBJ2-1; TRBD2 matches 11 bases. V lost 1 base to trimming and J lost 10 bases; unmatched junction nucleotides: 6. Germline V gene lookup returns CDR1 SGHTA and CDR2 FQGNSA. The CDR3 extends over 15 amino acids. As DNA, the CDR3 is TGTGCCAGCAGCTTAGTAGCGGGGGGGCCGAACGAGCAGTTCTTC. Translated, it gives CASSLVAGGPNEQFF.

V usage is TRBV5-6 and J usage is TRBJ2-5; TRBD2 aligns across 9 bases. In germline, CDR1 is SGHDT, CDR2 YYEEEE. Trimming took 0 bases from V and 4 from J; bases not matched to a gene: 7. The CDR3 runs to 16 residues. As DNA, the CDR3 is TGTGCCAGCAGCTTGGTACTGACTAGCGGAGGAGAGACCCAGTACTTC. This encodes CASSLVLTSGGETQYF.

The gene calls are TRBV4-2 and TRBJ2-7; 7 positions agree with TRBD2. Germline V CDR1 and CDR2: LGHNA, YNFKEQ. This CDR3 has 13 residues. The ends lost 1 base at V and 3 bases at J; junction bases unmatched: 0. The CDR3 nucleotides are TGTGCCAGCAGCCAAGGGGGGGGCTACGAGCAGTACTTC. Translation: CASSQGGGYEQYF.

The rearrangement links TRBV7-9 to TRBJ2-1; 8 nucleotides agree with TRBD2. The CDR3 contains 16 residues. The trim removed 1 base at V and 9 bases at J, leaving 11 bases unmatched. Per germline, CDR1 SEHNR and CDR2 FQNEAQ (reference sequence). The CDR3 protein is CASSLDGPGGPIEQFF. The CDR3 region has the DNA TGTGCCAGCAGCTTAGATGGCCCGGGAGGGCCTATTGAGCAGTTCTTC.

This CDR3 reads CASSSGGENTEAFF. Here the CDR3 DNA reads TGTGCCAGCAGTAGCGGGGGGGAGAACACTGAAGCTTTCTTT. This chain connects TRBV6-4 to TRBJ1-1; TRBD1 is a possible D gene (5 bases). This CDR3 contains 14 residues. In germline, CDR1 is MRHNA, CDR2 SNTAGT. Deletions cut 5 bases from V and 1 base from J, with 11 bases between.

The V gene is TRBV29-1, the J gene TRBJ1-3; D ambiguous. CDR3 length: 14 amino acids. With 3 bases removed from V and 3 bases from J, the gap between germline ends came to 12 bases. Germline V CDR1 and CDR2: SQVTM, ANQGSEA. CDR3 sequence: CSVEDWGDGNTIYF. As DNA, the CDR3 is TGCAGCGTTGAGGACTGGGGTGATGGAAACACCATATATTTT. Using reference TRBV29-1 and TRBJ1-3 for the parts outside the CDR3, the full variable domain is SAVISQKPSRDICQRGTSLTIQCQVDSQVTMMFWYRQQPGQSLTLIATANQGSEATYESGFVIDKFPISRPNLTFSTLTVSNMSPEDSSIYLCSVEDWGDGNTIYFGEGSWLTVV.

The chain links TRBV28 to TRBJ2-7; TRBD1 matches 7 bases. This CDR3 region has 13 residues. J gave up 2 bases and V 8 bases, and 6 bases lay outside the gene matches. Germline assignment: CDR1 MDHEN and CDR2 SYDVKM. The CDR3 loop reads CASWHRGTYEQYF. CDR3 DNA: TGTGCCAGCTGGCACAGGGGCACCTACGAGCAGTACTTC.

The V gene is TRBV9, the J gene TRBJ2-1, with TRBD2 identical over 7 bases. In germline, CDR1 is SGDLS, CDR2 YYNGEE. With V trimmed by 3 bases and J by 7 bases, 13 bases remained unmatched. CDR3 length: 16 residues. CDR3 in DNA: TGTGCCAGCAGCGGACACGCCGCGGGAGTTCTAAATGAGCAGTTCTTC. This codes for CASSGHAAGVLNEQFF.

The chain has TRBV2 and TRBJ1-4; D not certain. Germline CDR1 reads SNHLY; CDR2 reads FYNNEI. V lost 7 bases and J 8 bases, leaving 11 bases between the germline ends. CDR3 length equals 12 residues. In nucleotides, the CDR3 is TGTGCCAGCAACAGCTTACTCGAAAAACTGTTTTTT. As protein: CASNSLLEKLFF.

The V and J genes are TRBV29-1 and TRBJ2-7; tentative D call: TRBD1 (5 bases). The ends were cut back, 4 bases at V and 4 bases at J, with 8 bases in the middle. CDR3 size: 11 residues. In germline, CDR1 is SQVTM, CDR2 ANQGSEA. The CDR3 region is CSVVRGYEQYF. The CDR3 DNA is TGCAGCGTTGTAAGGGGTTACGAGCAGTACTTC.

This rearrangement joins TRBV28 to TRBJ2-1; 7 bases fit TRBD2. The CDR3 loop spans 11 amino acids. CDR1 and CDR2 from the germline V gene are MDHEN and SYDVKM. The V and J ends lost 10 bases and 8 bases, in that order; junction bases with no gene match: 5. The CDR3 nucleotides read TGTGCCACCTCGGGGGGAGATGAGCAGTTCTTC. This sequence encodes CATSGGDEQFF. The complete variable domain, with remaining parts taken from reference TRBV28 and TRBJ2-1, reads DVKVTQSSRYLVKRTGEKVFLECVQDMDHENMFWYRQDPGLGLRLIYFSYDVKMKEKGDIPEGYSVSREKKERFSLILESASTNQTSMYLCATSGGDEQFFGPGTRLTVL.

In DNA form, the CDR3 reads TGTGCCAGCAGTGAACAGGCGCGCGGGGAGCTGTTTTTT. Protein product: CASSEQARGELFF. The rearrangement links TRBV6-4 to TRBJ2-2; a weak D match, TRBD1 (5 bases). The CDR3 runs 13 residues. V was clipped by 3 bases and J by 7 bases, with 9 bases between them. Germline V lookup: CDR1 MRHNA, CDR2 SNTAGT.

This chain connects TRBV6-1 to TRBJ1-1, with 8 bases identical to TRBD1. The junction had 4 bases not matched to a gene; V was cut back by 0 bases and J by 10 bases. Germline CDR1 is MNHNS and CDR2 is SASEGT. This CDR3 contains 13 residues. The CDR3 nucleotides are TGTGCCAGCAGTGAAGCGCGGGACAGGTTAGCTTTCTTT. Residues: CASSEARDRLAFF.

The chain uses TRBV10-3 and TRBJ1-2; D unclear. The germline CDR1 and CDR2 sequences are ENHRY and SYGVKD. V was trimmed by 9 bases and J by 4 bases, leaving 15 bases between them. This CDR3 is built from 13 residues. This CDR3 is CAMSGEAGYGYTF. DNA of the CDR3: TGTGCCATGTCCGGCGAGGCTGGCTATGGCTACACCTTC.

V and J are TRBV27 and TRBJ2-5; D possibly corresponds to TRBD2 (6 bases). The V and J ends lost 5 bases and 3 bases respectively, with 13 bases between them. Germline V gene sequence: CDR1 MNHEY, CDR2 SMNVEV (reference sequence). CDR3 size: 14 residues. CDR3 DNA sequence: TGTGCCAGCAGTACCCTGGGGGGAGAAGAGACCCAGTACTTC. As protein: CASSTLGGEETQYF.

V and J are TRBV4-3 and TRBJ1-2; D is uncertain. V was shortened by 1 base and J by 4 bases, with 13 bases between the two germline ends. The germline gives CDR1 LGHNA, CDR2 YSLEER. This CDR3 spans 15 amino acids. CDR3 DNA: TGCGCCAGCAGCCAAGGTACCCCCCGGGGCTATGGCTACACCTTC. Its protein product is CASSQGTPRGYGYTF.

The rearrangement joins TRBV27 to TRBJ1-1; the D is unclear. The CDR3 covers 15 residues. V was trimmed by 0 bases and J by 1 base, leaving 9 bases between them. Germline-derived CDR1 and CDR2 are MNHEY and SMNVEV (reference sequence). The CDR3 DNA reads as TGTGCCAGCAGTTTATCCGGGTTAGGGAACACTGAAGCTTTCTTT. Translated: CASSLSGLGNTEAFF.

The gene calls are TRBV7-2 and TRBJ1-2; 12 nucleotides match TRBD1. The J segment lost 8 bases and the V segment lost 3 bases, leaving 13 bases of the junction unmatched. This CDR3 is built from 17 residues. Germline V gene lookup returns CDR1 SGHTA and CDR2 FQGNSA. The CDR3 DNA sequence: TGTGCCAGCAGCTTGCTACCGGGACAGGGGGCGCGTGACGGCTACACCTTC. It translates to CASSLLPGQGARDGYTF.

The V and J genes are TRBV6-5 and TRBJ2-7; 8 nucleotides align to TRBD1. Germline V CDR1 and CDR2: MNHEY, SVGAGI. The CDR3 has 14 amino acids. J lost 3 bases, V lost 5 bases, and 6 bases had no gene match. Here the CDR3 DNA reads TGTGCCAGCAGTAAAGCCGGGACAGGCTACGAGCAGTACTTC. It encodes CASSKAGTGYEQYF.

The V and J genes are TRBV29-1 and TRBJ2-1; D perhaps matches TRBD1 (7 bases). V was cut by 2 bases and J by 10 bases, with 12 bases left in between. CDR3 size: 12 residues. Germline CDR1 reads SQVTM; CDR2 reads ANQGSEA. CDR3 sequence: CSVELRDSEQFF. CDR3 sequence (DNA): TGCAGCGTTGAACTGCGGGACAGCGAGCAGTTCTTC.

V usage is TRBV18 and J usage is TRBJ1-4, with D possibly matching TRBD1 (6 bases). This CDR3 region has 15 residues. CDR1 and CDR2 (germline): KGHSH, LQKENI. Trimming pared 3 bases from V and 3 bases from J, leaving 11 bases between. CDR3 DNA sequence: TGTGCCAGCTCACCCCGGACAGACTCTAATGAAAAACTGTTTTTT. Translation: CASSPRTDSNEKLFF.

The chain couples TRBV20-1 to TRBJ2-1; tentative D call: TRBD2 (5 bases). V gave up 0 bases and J gave up 9 bases, with 6 bases separating them. The CDR3 has 11 amino acids. Germline assignment: CDR1 DFQATT and CDR2 SNEGSKA (reference sequence). Written as DNA, the CDR3 is TGCAGTGCTAGAGATGCGGGTGAGCAGTTCTTC. Its protein is CSARDAGEQFF.

This clone was counted once. The V gene is TRBV5-1, the J gene TRBJ1-2, with D perhaps TRBD1 (6 bases). From germline, CDR1 is SGHRS and CDR2 YFSETQ. CDR3 length: 12 amino acids. V was trimmed by 4 bases and J by 8 bases, leaving 12 bases between them. As DNA, the CDR3 is TGCGCCAGCAGCCCACTAACAGGGGGCTACACCTTC. This encodes CASSPLTGGYTF.

The CDR3 reads CASSLRAGELFF. The DNA of the CDR3 is TGTGCCAGCAGCTTACGGGCCGGGGAGCTGTTTTTT. The genes are TRBV7-9 and TRBJ2-2; D is unresolved. Germline V CDR1 and CDR2: SEHNR, FQNEAQ (reference sequence). This CDR3 comprises 12 residues. The V end lost 2 bases, the J end lost 6 bases, and 4 bases lay between the germline ends.

This clone occurred once. This sequence joins TRBV2 and TRBJ2-3, with D maybe TRBD2 (5 bases). Germline values: CDR1 SNHLY, CDR2 FYNNEI. Trimming cost V 7 bases and J 5 bases, with 16 bases left between them. The CDR3 sequence is 14 residues long. This CDR3 reads CASIPGSAGDTQYF. CDR3 in DNA: TGTGCCAGCATCCCGGGTTCCGCGGGAGATACGCAGTATTTT.